These 11 T cell receptor beta chains were sequenced from one sample in a study of blood T cell repertoires in COVID-19. Data came from immunoSEQ multiplex PCR; TCRdb stores just in-frame clones and leaves some out. In the table there are more than 300,000 clones, 88% of which are singletons. Input material: PBMCs or T cells enriched from blood (not recorded which). The receptors were gathered from a young woman who had recovered from COVID-19.

This sequence joins TRBV28 and TRBJ1-4; D may be TRBD1 (5 bases). V lost 6 bases and J 5 bases, leaving 13 bases between the germline ends. CDR3 length: 14 residues. Germline V CDR1 and CDR2: MDHEN, SYDVKM. CDR3 sequence reads: CASRSGGSNEKLFF. CDR3 sequence (DNA): TGTGCCAGCAGGAGTGGGGGGTCAAATGAAAAACTGTTTTTT.

This rearrangement joins TRBV6-1 to TRBJ1-1; no firm D call. Trimming removed 2 bases at V and 3 bases at J, with 7 bases between. CDR3 size: 13 residues. CDR1 and CDR2 from the germline V gene are MNHNS and SASEGT. The CDR3, as DNA: TGTGCCAGCAGTGAAAGTAGTGACACTGAAGCTTTCTTT. Translated: CASSESSDTEAFF.

J is TRBJ1-5 and V is TRBV18, with D possibly being TRBD1 (5 bases). Germline-derived CDR1 and CDR2 are KGHSH and LQKENI. Trimming removed 6 bases from V and 3 bases from J, with 12 bases in between. There are 14 residues in the CDR3. CDR3 region: CASSQTGDNQPQHF. In nucleotides, the CDR3 is TGTGCCAGCTCGCAAACAGGTGACAATCAGCCCCAGCATTTT.

The chain employs TRBV3-1 (or the pseudogene TRBV3-2) and TRBJ1-1; D is unclear. Trimming shortened V by 1 base and J by 0 bases, and 6 bases separated the two germline ends. This CDR3 comprises 14 residues. Looked up from germline, CDR1 is LGHDT and CDR2 is YNNKEL (reference sequence). The CDR3 here is CASSQGTVNTEAFF. CDR3 nucleotide sequence: TGTGCCAGCAGCCAAGGTACGGTGAACACTGAAGCTTTCTTT.

The chain employs TRBV28 and TRBJ1-5, with D unresolved. This CDR3 contains 15 residues. Germline V gene data show CDR1 as MDHEN and CDR2 as SYDVKM. V was shortened by 2 bases and J by 2 bases, with 10 bases between the two germline ends. The CDR3 is CASSLGRRGNQPQHF. Written as DNA, the CDR3 is TGTGCCAGCAGTTTAGGTCGGAGGGGCAATCAGCCCCAGCATTTT.

CDR3 sequence: CAISDTGAYEQYF. The CDR3 DNA reads as TGTGCCATCAGTGATACAGGTGCCTACGAGCAGTACTTC. The chain links TRBV10-3 to TRBJ2-7; TRBD1 might be the D (5 bases). The CDR3 sequence is 13 residues long. The V gene lost 3 bases and the J gene lost 2 bases, with 8 bases spanning the gap. Germline CDR1 is ENHRY and CDR2 is SYGVKD.

The chain employs TRBV27 and TRBJ1-4; 8 nucleotides align to TRBD1. Germline CDR1 is MNHEY and CDR2 is SMNVEV (reference sequence). The CDR3 extends over 13 amino acids. J was trimmed by 7 bases and V by 4 bases; bases with no gene match: 2. The CDR3 DNA reads TGTGCCAGCAGTTGGACAGGGAGTGAAAAACTGTTTTTT. Encoded protein: CASSWTGSEKLFF.

This clone came up once. The chain is built from TRBV18 and TRBJ2-2, with a weak D call TRBD1 (5 bases). Germline V lookup: CDR1 KGHSH, CDR2 LQKENI. V gave up 1 base and J gave up 2 bases, with 20 bases separating them. This CDR3 region has 19 residues. CDR3 in DNA: TGTGCCAGCTCACCACGACCTAGGGGCTCAGGCGTTAACACCGGGGAGCTGTTTTTT. Protein: CASSPRPRGSGVNTGELFF.

CDR3 region: CASSRGTDSGNTIYF. The CDR3 nucleotides are TGTGCCAGCAGCCGAGGGACAGACTCTGGAAACACCATATATTTT. The chain has TRBV5-4 and TRBJ1-3; 7 bases are shared with TRBD1. The V segment lost 4 bases and the J segment 0 bases; nucleotides outside the gene matches: 4. This CDR3 region has 15 residues. Germline V gene sequence: CDR1 SGHNT, CDR2 YYREEE (reference sequence).

This chain joins TRBV5-1 and TRBJ2-7, with 9 positions matching TRBD1. Germline V lookup: CDR1 SGHRS, CDR2 YFSETQ. V gave up 2 bases and J gave up 0 bases; unmatched junction bases: 9. This CDR3 region has 17 residues. CDR3 coding DNA: TGCGCCAGCAGCTTTCGGACAGGGGCGGCGAGCTCCTACGAGCAGTACTTC. It specifies CASSFRTGAASSYEQYF.

The genes are TRBV30 and TRBJ1-2; the D gene is possibly TRBD1 (5 bases). With 1 base removed from V and 4 bases from J, the gap between germline ends came to 19 bases. Looked up from germline, CDR1 is GTSNPN and CDR2 is SVGIG (reference sequence). The length of the CDR3 is 16 residues. CDR3 sequence reads: CAWSGWGDESRYGYTF. The CDR3 nucleotides read TGTGCCTGGAGTGGATGGGGGGATGAAAGTCGCTATGGCTACACCTTC.